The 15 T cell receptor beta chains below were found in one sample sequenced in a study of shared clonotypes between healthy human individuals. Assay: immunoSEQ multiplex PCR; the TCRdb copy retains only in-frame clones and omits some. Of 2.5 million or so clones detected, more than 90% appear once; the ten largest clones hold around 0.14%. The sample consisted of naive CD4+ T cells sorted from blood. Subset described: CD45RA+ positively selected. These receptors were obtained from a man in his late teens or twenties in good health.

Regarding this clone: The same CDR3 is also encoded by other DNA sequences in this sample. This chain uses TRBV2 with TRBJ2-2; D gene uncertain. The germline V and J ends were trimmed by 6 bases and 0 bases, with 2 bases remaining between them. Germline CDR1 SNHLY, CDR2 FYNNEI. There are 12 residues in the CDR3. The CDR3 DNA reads TGTGCCAGCAGCTCGAACACCGGGGAGCTGTTTTTT. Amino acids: CASSSNTGELFF. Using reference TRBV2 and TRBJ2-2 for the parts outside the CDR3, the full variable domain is EPEVTQTPSHQVTQMGQEVILRCVPISNHLYFYWYRQILGQKVEFLVSFYNNEISEKSEIFDDQFSVERPDGSNFTLKIRSTKLEDSAMYFCASSSNTGELFFGEGSRLTVL.

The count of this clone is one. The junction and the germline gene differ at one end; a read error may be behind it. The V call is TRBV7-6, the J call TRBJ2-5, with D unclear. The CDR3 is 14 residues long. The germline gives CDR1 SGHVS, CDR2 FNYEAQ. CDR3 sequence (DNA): TGTGCCAGCAGCTTATATCTGGGCGGAGAGCCCCAGTACTTC. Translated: CASSLYLGGEPQYF.

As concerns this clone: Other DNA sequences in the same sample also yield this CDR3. The CDR3 nucleotides read TGTGCCAGCAGTGAAGCGGGGGTCTCCAATCAGCCCCAGCATTTT. This translates into CASSEAGVSNQPQHF. This chain connects TRBV6-1 to TRBJ1-5; TRBD1 is a possible D gene (5 bases). Trimming took off 0 bases at V and 3 bases at J, with 9 bases between the two ends. The CDR3 length is 15 residues. Germline loops: CDR1 MNHNS, CDR2 SASEGT.

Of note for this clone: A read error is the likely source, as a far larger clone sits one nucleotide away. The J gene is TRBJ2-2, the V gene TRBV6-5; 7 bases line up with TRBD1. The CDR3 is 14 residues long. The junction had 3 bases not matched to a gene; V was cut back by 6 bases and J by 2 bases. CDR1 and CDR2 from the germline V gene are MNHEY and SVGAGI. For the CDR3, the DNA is TGTGCCAGCAGGCAGGGGGTTAACACCGGGGAGCTGTTTTTT. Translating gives CASRQGVNTGELFF.

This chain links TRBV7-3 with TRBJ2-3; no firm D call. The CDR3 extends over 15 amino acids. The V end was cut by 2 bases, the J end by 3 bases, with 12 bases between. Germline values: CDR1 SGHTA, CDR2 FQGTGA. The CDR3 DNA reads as TGTGCCAGCAGCTTATCGCCGGGTTTTACAGATACGCAGTATTTT. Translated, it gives CASSLSPGFTDTQYF.

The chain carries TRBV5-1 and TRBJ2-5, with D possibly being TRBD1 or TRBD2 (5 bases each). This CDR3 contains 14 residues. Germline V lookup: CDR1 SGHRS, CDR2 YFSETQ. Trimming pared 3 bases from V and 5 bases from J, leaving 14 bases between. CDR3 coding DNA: TGCGCCAGCAGCTGGAACGAGGGACGGGAGACCCAGTACTTC. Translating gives CASSWNEGRETQYF.

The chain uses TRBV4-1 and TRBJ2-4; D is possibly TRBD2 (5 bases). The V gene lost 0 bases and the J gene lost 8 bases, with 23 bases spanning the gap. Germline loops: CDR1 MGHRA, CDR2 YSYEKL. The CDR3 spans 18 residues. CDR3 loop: CASSQDEGPVHSKDIQYF. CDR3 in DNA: TGCGCCAGCAGCCAAGATGAGGGCCCGGTTCACTCAAAAGACATTCAGTACTTC.

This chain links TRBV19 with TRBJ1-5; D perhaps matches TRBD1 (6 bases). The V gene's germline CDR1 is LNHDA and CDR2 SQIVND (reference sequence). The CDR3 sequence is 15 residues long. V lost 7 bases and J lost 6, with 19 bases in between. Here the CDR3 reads CASTLSQGTGQPQHF. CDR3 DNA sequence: TGTGCCAGTACCCTATCTCAGGGGACCGGTCAGCCCCAGCATTTT.

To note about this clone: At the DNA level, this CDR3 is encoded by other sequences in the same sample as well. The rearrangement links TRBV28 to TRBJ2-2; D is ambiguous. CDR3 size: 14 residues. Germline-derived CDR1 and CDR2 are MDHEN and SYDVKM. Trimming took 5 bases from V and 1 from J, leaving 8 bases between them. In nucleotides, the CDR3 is TGTGCCAGCAGTCTAAGACAGAACACCGGGGAGCTGTTTTTT. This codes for CASSLRQNTGELFF.

The CDR3 loop is CATSRGQGRGGYTF. The CDR3 DNA reads as TGTGCCACCAGCCGAGGACAGGGGCGAGGGGGCTACACCTTC. The chain links TRBV15 to TRBJ1-2; 9 bases line up with TRBD1. Germline trimming cut 5 bases from V and 8 bases from J; bases unmatched to any gene: 9. Germline V gives CDR1 LNHNV, CDR2 YYDKDF (reference sequence). CDR3 length: 14 residues.

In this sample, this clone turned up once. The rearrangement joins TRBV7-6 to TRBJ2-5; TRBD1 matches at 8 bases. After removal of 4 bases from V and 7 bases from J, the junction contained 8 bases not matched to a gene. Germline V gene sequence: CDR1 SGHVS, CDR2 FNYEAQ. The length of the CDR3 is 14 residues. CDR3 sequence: CASSSSGTGGTQYF. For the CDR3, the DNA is TGTGCCAGCAGCTCCTCCGGGACAGGCGGGACCCAGTACTTC.

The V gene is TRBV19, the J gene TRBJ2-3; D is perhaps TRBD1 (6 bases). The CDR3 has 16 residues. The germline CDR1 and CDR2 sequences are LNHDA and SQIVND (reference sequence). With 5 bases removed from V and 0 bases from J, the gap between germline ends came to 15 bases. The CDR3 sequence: CASSPQTGSSTDTQYF. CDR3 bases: TGTGCCAGTAGTCCACAGACAGGTAGTAGCACAGATACGCAGTATTTT. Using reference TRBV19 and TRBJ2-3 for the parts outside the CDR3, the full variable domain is DGGITQSPKYLFRKEGQNVTLSCEQNLNHDAMYWYRQDPGQGLRLIYYSQIVNDFQKGDIAEGYSVSREKKESFPLTVTSAQKNPTAFYLCASSPQTGSSTDTQYFGPGTRLTVL.

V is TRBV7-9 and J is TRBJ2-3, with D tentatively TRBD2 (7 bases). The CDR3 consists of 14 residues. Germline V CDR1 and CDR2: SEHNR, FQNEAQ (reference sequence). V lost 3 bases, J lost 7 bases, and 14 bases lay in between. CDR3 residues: CASSFGRGSNTQYF. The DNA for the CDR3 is TGTGCCAGCAGCTTTGGGAGGGGGTCTAATACGCAGTATTTT.

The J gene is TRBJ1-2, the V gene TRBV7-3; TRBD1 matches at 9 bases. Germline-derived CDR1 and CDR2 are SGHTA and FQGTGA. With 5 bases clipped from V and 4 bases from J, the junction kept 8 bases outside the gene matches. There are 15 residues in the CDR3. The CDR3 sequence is CASSPGQGSSYGYTF. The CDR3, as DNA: TGTGCCAGCAGCCCGGGACAGGGTTCGAGCTATGGCTACACCTTC.

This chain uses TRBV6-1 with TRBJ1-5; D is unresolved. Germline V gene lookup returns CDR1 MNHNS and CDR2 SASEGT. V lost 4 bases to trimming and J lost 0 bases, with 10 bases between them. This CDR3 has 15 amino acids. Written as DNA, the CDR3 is TGTGCCAGCAGTGGTCTAACAGCTAGCAATCAGCCCCAGCATTTT. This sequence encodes CASSGLTASNQPQHF.